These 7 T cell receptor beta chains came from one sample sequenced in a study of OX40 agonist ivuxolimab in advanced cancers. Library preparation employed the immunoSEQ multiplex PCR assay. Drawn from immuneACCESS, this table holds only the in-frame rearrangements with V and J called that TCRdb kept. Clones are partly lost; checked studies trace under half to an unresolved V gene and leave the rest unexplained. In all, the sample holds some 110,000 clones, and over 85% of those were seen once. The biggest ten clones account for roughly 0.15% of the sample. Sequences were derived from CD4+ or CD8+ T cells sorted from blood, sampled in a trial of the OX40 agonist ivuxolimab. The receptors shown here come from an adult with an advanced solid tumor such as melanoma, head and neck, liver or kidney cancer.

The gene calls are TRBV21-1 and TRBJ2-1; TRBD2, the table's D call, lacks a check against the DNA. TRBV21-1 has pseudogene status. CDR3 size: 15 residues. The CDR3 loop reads CASSMASSKANEQFF. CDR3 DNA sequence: TGTGCCAGCAGCATGGCGTCTAGTAAAGCTAATGAGCAGTTCTTC.

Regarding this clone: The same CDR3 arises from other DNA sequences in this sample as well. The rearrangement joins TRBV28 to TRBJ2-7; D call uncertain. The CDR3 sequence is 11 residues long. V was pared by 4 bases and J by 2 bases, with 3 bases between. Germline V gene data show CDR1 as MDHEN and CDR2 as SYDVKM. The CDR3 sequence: CASSSTYEQYF. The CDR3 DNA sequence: TGTGCCAGCAGTTCTACCTACGAGCAGTACTTC.

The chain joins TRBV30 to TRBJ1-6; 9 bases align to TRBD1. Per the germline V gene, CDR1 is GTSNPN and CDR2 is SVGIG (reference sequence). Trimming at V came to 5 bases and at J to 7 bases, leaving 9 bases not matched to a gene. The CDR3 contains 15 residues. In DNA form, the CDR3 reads TGTGCCTGGGCCACAGGGGGCCTAGGGAATTCACCCCTCCACTTT. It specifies CAWATGGLGNSPLHF.

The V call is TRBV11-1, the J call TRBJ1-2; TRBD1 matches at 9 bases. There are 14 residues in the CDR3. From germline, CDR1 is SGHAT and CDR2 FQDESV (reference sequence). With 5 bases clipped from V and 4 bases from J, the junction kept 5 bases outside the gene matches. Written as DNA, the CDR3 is TGTGCCAGCAGCCAAAGGACAGGGGCCTATGGCTACACCTTC. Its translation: CASSQRTGAYGYTF.

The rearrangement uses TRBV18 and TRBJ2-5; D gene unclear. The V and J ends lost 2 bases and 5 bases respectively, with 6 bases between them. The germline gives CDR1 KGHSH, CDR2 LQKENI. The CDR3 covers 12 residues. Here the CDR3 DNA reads TGTGCCAGCTCACCAAGTCCCGAGACCCAGTACTTC. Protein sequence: CASSPSPETQYF. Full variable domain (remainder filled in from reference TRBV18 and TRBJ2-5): NAGVMQNPRHLVRRRGQEARLRCSPMKGHSHVYWYRQLPEEGLKFMVYLQKENIIDESGMPKERFSAEFPKEGPSILRIQQVVRGDSAAYFCASSPSPETQYFGPGTRLLVL.

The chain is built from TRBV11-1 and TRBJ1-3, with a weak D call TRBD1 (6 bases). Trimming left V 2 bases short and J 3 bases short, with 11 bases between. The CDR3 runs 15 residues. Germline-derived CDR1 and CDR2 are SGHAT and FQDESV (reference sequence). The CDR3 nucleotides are TGTGCCAGCAGCTTAAACGGACAGATTGGAAACACCATATATTTT. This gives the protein CASSLNGQIGNTIYF.

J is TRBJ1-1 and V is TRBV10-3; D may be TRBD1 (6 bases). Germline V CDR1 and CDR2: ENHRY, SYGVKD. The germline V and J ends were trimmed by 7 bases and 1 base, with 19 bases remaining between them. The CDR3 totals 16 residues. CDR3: CAITNGGGKGNTEAFF. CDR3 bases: TGTGCCATCACGAACGGTGGGGGCAAGGGGAACACTGAAGCTTTCTTT.